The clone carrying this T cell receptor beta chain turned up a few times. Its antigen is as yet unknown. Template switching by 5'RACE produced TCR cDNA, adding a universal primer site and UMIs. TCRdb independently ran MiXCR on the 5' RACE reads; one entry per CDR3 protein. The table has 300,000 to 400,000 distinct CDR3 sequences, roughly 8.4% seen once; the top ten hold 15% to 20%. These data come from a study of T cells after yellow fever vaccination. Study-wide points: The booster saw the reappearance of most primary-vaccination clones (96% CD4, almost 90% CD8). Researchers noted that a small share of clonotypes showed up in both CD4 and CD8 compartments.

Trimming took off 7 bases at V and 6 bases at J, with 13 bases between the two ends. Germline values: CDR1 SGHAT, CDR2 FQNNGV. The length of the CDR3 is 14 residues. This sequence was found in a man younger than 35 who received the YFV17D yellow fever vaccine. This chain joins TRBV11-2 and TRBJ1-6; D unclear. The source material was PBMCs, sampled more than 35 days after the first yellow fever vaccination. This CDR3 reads CASTTGLSNSPLHF. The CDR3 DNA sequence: TGTGCCAGCACCACGGGCCTTTCTAATTCACCCCTCCACTTT.